The rows below give T cell receptor beta chains drawn from one sample of a study of OX40 agonist ivuxolimab in advanced cancers. TCRdb's copy holds only in-frame clones and misses some; the assay was immunoSEQ multiplex PCR. Seen here are tens of thousands of clones, roughly 93% observed once, and the top ten hold approximately 18%. Specimen: CD4+ or CD8+ T cells sorted from blood, collected in a trial of the OX40 agonist ivuxolimab. The receptors originated from an adult with an advanced solid tumor such as melanoma, head and neck, liver or kidney cancer. The CDR3 runs from the conserved cysteine through the conserved F or W. Fields, in order: D gene, J gene, V gene, clone size, CDR3 DNA, CDR3 protein. A D gene is named only where the DNA matches it firmly. Size values are once, few and many counts, or a class for expanded clones, and some rows have none.

d_gene: .; j_gene: TRBJ1-1; v_gene: TRBV5-6; abundance: .; CDR3nt: TGTGCCAGCAGCTCCCAGGGACAGAACACTGAAGCTTTCTTT; CDR3aa: CASSSQGQNTEAFF
d_gene: .; j_gene: TRBJ2-1; v_gene: TRBV5-4; abundance: once; CDR3nt: TGTGCCAGCAGCTTGGCGGGGCGGGCGCCTATGTTCTTC; CDR3aa: CASSLAGRAPMFF
d_gene: .; j_gene: TRBJ2-7; v_gene: TRBV21-1; abundance: .; CDR3nt: TGTGCCAGCAGCAAAGTACACTGTTGGTGCGACGAGCAGTACTTC; CDR3aa: CASSKVHCWCDEQYF
d_gene: .; j_gene: TRBJ1-2; v_gene: TRBV6-5; abundance: .; CDR3nt: TGTGCCAGCCAACCAAGGGGAAGGATAACCTATGGCTACACCTTC; CDR3aa: CASQPRGRITYGYTF
d_gene: .; j_gene: TRBJ1-1; v_gene: TRBV7-9; abundance: .; CDR3nt: TGTGCCAGCAGCCCGGACGCTGGGACTGAAGCTTTCTTT; CDR3aa: CASSPDAGTEAFF
d_gene: .; j_gene: TRBJ2-1; v_gene: TRBV9; abundance: .; CDR3nt: TGTGCCAGCAGCGTAGAAAGTCTGTTGGGCGCTAGTGAGCAGTTCTTC; CDR3aa: CASSVESLLGASEQFF
d_gene: .; j_gene: TRBJ2-3; v_gene: TRBV19; abundance: .; CDR3nt: TGTGCCAGTAGTAACGGTCTCCGAGATACGCAGTATTTT; CDR3aa: CASSNGLRDTQYF
d_gene: .; j_gene: TRBJ2-3; v_gene: TRBV19; abundance: .; CDR3nt: TGTGCCAGTAGTAGCCCCCTAGCGCCGGACACAGATACGCAGTATTTT; CDR3aa: CASSSPLAPDTDTQYF
d_gene: .; j_gene: TRBJ2-7; v_gene: TRBV7-2; abundance: .; CDR3nt: TGTGCCAGCTCCCTCCGATCGGACTACTCCTACGAGCAGTACTTC; CDR3aa: CASSLRSDYSYEQYF
d_gene: .; j_gene: TRBJ2-2; v_gene: TRBV7-7; abundance: .; CDR3nt: TGTGCTAGCAGCCCGGACTTTGGTCACACCGGGGAGCTGTTTTTT; CDR3aa: CASSPDFGHTGELFF
d_gene: .; j_gene: TRBJ2-7; v_gene: TRBV27; abundance: .; CDR3nt: TGTGCCAGCAGTTATTCCCCCCACTACGAGCAGTACTTC; CDR3aa: CASSYSPHYEQYF
d_gene: .; j_gene: TRBJ1-1; v_gene: TRBV5-8; abundance: .; CDR3nt: TGTGCCAGCAGCTTGAAGTACACTGAAGCTTTCTTT; CDR3aa: CASSLKYTEAFF
d_gene: .; j_gene: TRBJ2-7; v_gene: TRBV5-4; abundance: .; CDR3nt: TGTGCCAGCAGCTTGGAAGGGGGGAGCTCCTACGAGCAGTACTTC; CDR3aa: CASSLEGGSSYEQYF
d_gene: TRBD2; j_gene: TRBJ2-5; v_gene: TRBV30; abundance: .; CDR3nt: TGTGCCTGGACCCGACTAGCGGGAGAGGTCACCCAGTACTTC; CDR3aa: CAWTRLAGEVTQYF
d_gene: .; j_gene: TRBJ1-3; v_gene: TRBV7-8; abundance: .; CDR3nt: TGTGCCAGCAGCTTAGTAGCCGGGAGCCTTGGAAACACCATATATTTT; CDR3aa: CASSLVAGSLGNTIYF
d_gene: .; j_gene: TRBJ1-3; v_gene: TRBV13; abundance: once; CDR3nt: TGTGCCAGCAGCTTGACACTCTCTGGAAACACCATATATTTT; CDR3aa: CASSLTLSGNTIYF
d_gene: .; j_gene: TRBJ2-7; v_gene: TRBV9; abundance: .; CDR3nt: TGTGCCAGCAGCGTAGTTTGGGGGACCGAGCAGTACTTC; CDR3aa: CASSVVWGTEQYF
d_gene: .; j_gene: TRBJ2-1; v_gene: TRBV9; abundance: .; CDR3nt: TGTGCCAGCAGCGAAAGCTCCTACAATGAGCAGTTCTTC; CDR3aa: CASSESSYNEQFF
d_gene: .; j_gene: TRBJ2-1; v_gene: TRBV5-6; abundance: .; CDR3nt: TGTGCCAGCAGCCCGACAGCGTCTACCTACAATGAGCAGTTCTTC; CDR3aa: CASSPTASTYNEQFF
d_gene: .; j_gene: TRBJ1-1; v_gene: TRBV5-1; abundance: .; CDR3nt: TGCGCCAGCAGCTCCGGAATGGGGACTGAAGCTTTCTTT; CDR3aa: CASSSGMGTEAFF
d_gene: .; j_gene: TRBJ2-2; v_gene: TRBV9; abundance: .; CDR3nt: TGTGCCAGCAGCGAGACGAACACCGGGGAGCTGTTTTTT; CDR3aa: CASSETNTGELFF
d_gene: .; j_gene: TRBJ2-7; v_gene: TRBV7-9; abundance: .; CDR3nt: TGTGCCAGCAGCTCAGACGGATACGAGCAGTACTTC; CDR3aa: CASSSDGYEQYF
d_gene: TRBD1; j_gene: TRBJ2-2; v_gene: TRBV28; abundance: .; CDR3nt: TGTGCCAGCAGTCCCCGGGACAGGGACACCGGGGAGCTGTTTTTT; CDR3aa: CASSPRDRDTGELFF
d_gene: .; j_gene: TRBJ1-2; v_gene: TRBV19; abundance: .; CDR3nt: TGTGCCAGTAGTATTCGCGAGGAAAATGGCTACACCTTC; CDR3aa: CASSIREENGYTF
d_gene: .; j_gene: TRBJ2-7; v_gene: TRBV5-8; abundance: .; CDR3nt: TGTGCCAGCAGCTACACCTCCTACGAGCAGTACTTC; CDR3aa: CASSYTSYEQYF
d_gene: .; j_gene: TRBJ2-2; v_gene: TRBV11-3; abundance: .; CDR3nt: TGTGCCAGCAGCCCCCACAGGACTTACACCGGGGAGCTGTTTTTT; CDR3aa: CASSPHRTYTGELFF
d_gene: TRBD1; j_gene: TRBJ1-1; v_gene: TRBV9; abundance: .; CDR3nt: TGTGCCAGCAGCGTGGTGACAGGGTGGAACACTGAAGCTTTCTTT; CDR3aa: CASSVVTGWNTEAFF
d_gene: TRBD1; j_gene: TRBJ2-5; v_gene: TRBV7-7; abundance: .; CDR3nt: TGTGCTAGCAGCGAGCATCTGACAGGGCCGGTGGCCCAGTACTTC; CDR3aa: CASSEHLTGPVAQYF
d_gene: .; j_gene: TRBJ2-1; v_gene: TRBV7-9; abundance: .; CDR3nt: TGTGCCAGCAGCTTCCAAATTGACTGGGGGGAGCAGTTCTTC; CDR3aa: CASSFQIDWGEQFF
d_gene: TRBD2; j_gene: TRBJ2-5; v_gene: TRBV9; abundance: .; CDR3nt: TGTGCCAGCAGCGGCGGAGCGGGAGGACAAGAGACCCAGTACTTC; CDR3aa: CASSGGAGGQETQYF
d_gene: .; j_gene: TRBJ1-1; v_gene: TRBV21-1; abundance: .; CDR3nt: TGTGCCAGCAGCCCTCGGACCCGAGACCCGAACACTGAAGCTTTCTTT; CDR3aa: CASSPRTRDPNTEAFF
d_gene: .; j_gene: TRBJ1-5; v_gene: TRBV5-4; abundance: .; CDR3nt: TGTGCCAGCAGCTTGGACGGAGGGAGGGGAAGCAATCAGCCCCAGCATTTT; CDR3aa: CASSLDGGRGSNQPQHF
d_gene: .; j_gene: TRBJ2-1; v_gene: TRBV6-1; abundance: .; CDR3nt: TGTGCCAGCCTAATTGTTCCCTACAATGAGCAGTTCTTC; CDR3aa: CASLIVPYNEQFF
d_gene: .; j_gene: TRBJ1-2; v_gene: TRBV29-1; abundance: .; CDR3nt: TGCAGCGTTGAAGATTTAAGGGGGAAAGGGTATGGCTACACCTTC; CDR3aa: CSVEDLRGKGYGYTF
d_gene: .; j_gene: TRBJ2-5; v_gene: TRBV11-2; abundance: .; CDR3nt: TGTGCCAGCAGCTTAGTAGGGGAGGAGACCCAGTACTTC; CDR3aa: CASSLVGEETQYF
d_gene: .; j_gene: TRBJ2-7; v_gene: TRBV5-4; abundance: .; CDR3nt: TGTGCCAGCAGCCTGAGCTCCTACGAGCAGTACTTC; CDR3aa: CASSLSSYEQYF